This T cell receptor beta chain was found in a study of T-cell memory formation after mild COVID-19. Points from the study as a whole: The authors did not confirm SARS-CoV-2 specificity of second-wave clones peaking day 37. A subset of responding clones appeared in pre-infection memory, suggesting cross-reactive memory joined. The CD4+ clones that contracted clustered mainly within CM and EM, and the CD8+ clones concentrated in EMRA.

Concerning this clonotype: Antigen specificity is unknown.

The CDR3 is made up of 14 amino acids. Germline CDR1 reads DFQATT; CDR2 reads SNEGSKA (reference sequence). The J segment lost 2 bases and the V segment lost 5 bases, leaving 5 bases of the junction unmatched. The TCR alpha and TCR beta cDNA libraries, bearing sample barcodes and UMIs, were generated by 5'RACE using constant-segment primers. One entry per CDR3 protein, called by TCRdb with MiXCR from the 5' RACE reads. The sample contains 410,000 or so distinct CDR3 sequences, 20% to 25% of which appear only once. Input material: PBMCs or a T cell subset sorted from them (not recorded which). V and J are TRBV20-1 and TRBJ2-3; 9 bases align to TRBD1. This sequence originates from an adult woman who had mild COVID-19 (a few samples of this study predate the infection). Cell type and time point are not known. CDR3 nucleotide sequence: TGCAGTGCTGCGACAGGGGGTTTCACAGATACGCAGTATTTT. Translated: CSAATGGFTDTQYF.